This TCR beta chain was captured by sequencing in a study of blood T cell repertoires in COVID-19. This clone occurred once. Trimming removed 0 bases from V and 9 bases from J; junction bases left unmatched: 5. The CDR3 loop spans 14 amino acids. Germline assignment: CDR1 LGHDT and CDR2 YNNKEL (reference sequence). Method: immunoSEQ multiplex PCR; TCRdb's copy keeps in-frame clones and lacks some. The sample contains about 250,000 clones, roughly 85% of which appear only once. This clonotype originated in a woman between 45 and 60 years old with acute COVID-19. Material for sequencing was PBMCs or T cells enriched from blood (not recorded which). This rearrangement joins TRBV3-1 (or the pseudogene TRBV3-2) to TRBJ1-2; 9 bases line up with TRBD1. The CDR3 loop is CASSQDWGTGSYTF. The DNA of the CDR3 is TGTGCCAGCAGCCAAGATTGGGGGACAGGGAGCTACACCTTC.